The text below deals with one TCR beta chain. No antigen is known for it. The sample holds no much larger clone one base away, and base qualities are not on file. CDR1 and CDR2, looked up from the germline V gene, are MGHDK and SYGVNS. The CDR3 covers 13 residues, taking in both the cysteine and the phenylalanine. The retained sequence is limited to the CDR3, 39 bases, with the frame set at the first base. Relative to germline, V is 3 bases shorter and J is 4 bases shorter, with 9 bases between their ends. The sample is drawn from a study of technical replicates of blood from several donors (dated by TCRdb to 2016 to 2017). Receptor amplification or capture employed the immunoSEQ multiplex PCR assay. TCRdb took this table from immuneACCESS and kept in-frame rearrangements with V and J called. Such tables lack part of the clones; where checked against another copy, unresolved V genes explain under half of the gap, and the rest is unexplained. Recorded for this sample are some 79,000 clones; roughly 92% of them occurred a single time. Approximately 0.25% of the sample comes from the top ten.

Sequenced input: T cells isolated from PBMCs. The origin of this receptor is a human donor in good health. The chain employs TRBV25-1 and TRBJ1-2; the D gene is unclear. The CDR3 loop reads CASSERFLYGYTF. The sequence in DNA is TGTGCCAGCAGTGAGAGGTTCCTCTATGGCTACACCTTC.